This TCR beta chain was retrieved from a study of blood T cell repertoires in COVID-19. Study as a whole: From T cells, B-cell-depleted T cells, or PBMCs came the material, which was cDNA or gDNA.

Per the study methods: Amplification of reference gene primers provided the estimated nucleated cell counts. Libraries were prepared by immunoSEQ multiplex PCR; TCRdb keeps only in-frame clonotypes and omits some of them. V and J calls and clone size follow that table, whereas D and trimming were derived from the DNA. The sample consists of around 100,000 clones, roughly 85% of them appearing once. The clonotype was recovered from a human donor in a cohort sampled during active COVID-19. Sequencing was done on a sample of peripheral blood.

In nucleotides, the CDR3 is TGCGCCAGCCCTCAAGCCTCCTACGAGCAGTACTTC. Its translation: CASPQASYEQYF. The chain carries TRBV5-1 and TRBJ2-7, with unresolved D. Trimming left V 7 bases short and J 0 bases short, with 8 bases between. Germline V CDR1 and CDR2: SGHRS, YFSETQ. The CDR3 runs 12 residues.